This TCR beta chain appears in the sequencing data of a study of blood T cell repertoires in COVID-19. Whole-study context: Whether acute or convalescent, the COVID-19 samples came from the United States, Italy and Spain. PBMCs, B-cell-depleted T cells, or T cells were the source of the cDNA or gDNA that made up the material.

In the authors' methods: Reference gene primer amplification yielded estimated nucleated cell counts. Some clones are missing from TCRdb's copy, which holds only in-frame ones; the method was immunoSEQ multiplex PCR. That table supplies the V and J calls and clone size; D and trimming were determined from the DNA. The sample gives more than 130,000 clones, about 84% of which show up once; approximately 9.5% is in the top ten. The germline V gene has CDR1 SGHTA and CDR2 FQGNSA. The CDR3 length is 12 residues. V gave up 4 bases and J gave up 5 bases; unmatched junction bases: 1. The chain carries TRBV7-2 and TRBJ1-1; 7 bases are a match to TRBD1. Sequencing was done on a sample of peripheral blood. The receptor was derived from a woman aged 80 or over in a cohort sampled during active or convalescent COVID-19. CDR3 nucleotide sequence: TGTGCCAGCAGCTACAGGGGAACTGAAGCTTTCTTT. Translated: CASSYRGTEAFF.